These 10 T cell receptor beta chains were sequenced from one sample in a study of T cells in Graves' hyperthyroidism and ophthalmopathy. Amplification yielded TCR beta CDR3 regions, with RNA transcripts as the source. During a first-round RT-PCR of the TCR CDR3, the HTBI primer set was used. TCRdb independently ran MiXCR on the multiplex PCR reads; one entry per CDR3 protein. The table lists over 700,000 distinct CDR3 sequences, approximately 40% of them singletons. The sequenced sample was blood. These receptors came from a man aged 18 to 30 with Graves' hyperthyroidism.

This clonotype was observed a few times. J is TRBJ1-2 and V is TRBV20-1, with 7 bases matching TRBD1. This CDR3 has 16 amino acids. Germline CDR1 and CDR2: DFQATT and SNEGSKA (reference sequence). Trimming took 4 bases from V and 6 from J; bases not matched to a gene: 17. As DNA, the CDR3 is TGCAGTGCTATTCCAGTTACAGGGGAAGCGAATAATGGCTACACCTTC. Protein sequence: CSAIPVTGEANNGYTF.

This chain links TRBV20-1 with TRBJ1-2, with a weak D call TRBD1 (6 bases). Germline CDR1 and CDR2: DFQATT and SNEGSKA (reference sequence). CDR3 length equals 12 residues. V gave up 5 bases and J gave up 6 bases, with 13 bases separating them. The CDR3 loop reads CSAEGTGNGYTF. As DNA, the CDR3 is TGCAGTGCTGAAGGTACAGGGAATGGCTACACCTTC.

The sample holds many counts of this clonotype. The chain recombines TRBV14 with TRBJ2-6, with D unclear. The CDR3 is 14 residues long. Germline V gives CDR1 SGHDN, CDR2 FVKESK. Trimming took off 5 bases at V and 0 bases at J, with 5 bases between the two ends. In DNA, the CDR3 is TGTGCCAGCAGCTTACTCTCTGGGGCCAACGTCCTGACTTTC. Translated, it gives CASSLLSGANVLTF.

This sequence joins TRBV10-3 and TRBJ2-1, with 9 bases fitting TRBD1. The length of the CDR3 is 14 residues. The ends lost 7 bases at V and 7 bases at J; junction bases unmatched: 8. Germline CDR1 is ENHRY and CDR2 is SYGVKD. CDR3 region: CAITGGQGNNEQFF. The DNA for the CDR3 is TGTGCCATCACCGGCGGACAGGGGAATAATGAGCAGTTCTTC.

The J gene is TRBJ2-5, the V gene TRBV11-3; TRBD2 aligns across 16 bases. This CDR3 has 18 residues. The ends lost 3 bases at V and 5 bases at J; junction bases unmatched: 9. Looked up from germline, CDR1 is SGHNT and CDR2 is YENEEA. The chain's CDR3 is CASSLGTSGGASVETQYF. CDR3 coding DNA: TGTGCCAGCAGCTTGGGGACTAGCGGGGGGGCTTCAGTCGAGACCCAGTACTTC.

This clonotype turned up a few times. This sequence may be a read error, since a much larger clone differs from it by one base. The chain joins TRBV12-3 or TRBV12-4 to TRBJ2-2; no firm D call. This CDR3 is 12 amino acids long. The V end was cut by 7 bases, the J end by 0 bases, with 3 bases between. CDR3 DNA sequence: TGTGCCAGCAACGCGAACACCGGGGAGCTGTTTTTT. This encodes CASNANTGELFF.

This clonotype was seen just once. The chain is built from TRBV3-1 and TRBJ1-4, with 7 bases that match TRBD1. The V and J ends lost 8 bases and 7 bases, in that order; junction bases with no gene match: 10. The CDR3 length is 14 residues. The germline gives CDR1 LGHDT, CDR2 YNNKEL (reference sequence). CDR3 sequence reads: CASGIQGRVEKLFF. The CDR3 nucleotides are TGTGCCAGCGGGATACAGGGGAGAGTTGAAAAACTGTTTTTT.

This clonotype was detected many times. This chain uses TRBV5-1 with TRBJ2-2, with 7 bases fitting TRBD1. The germline CDR1 and CDR2 sequences are SGHRS and YFSETQ. With 6 bases clipped from V and 2 bases from J, the junction kept 4 bases outside the gene matches. CDR3 length: 14 amino acids. CDR3 in amino acids: CASTGQVNTGELFF. The CDR3 region has the DNA TGCGCCAGCACCGGACAGGTCAACACCGGGGAGCTGTTTTTT.

The chain joins TRBV6-5 to TRBJ1-1, with D perhaps matching TRBD1 (6 bases). Between the trimmed V and J ends, which lost 2 bases and 6 bases, there was a span of 25 bases. Germline assignment: CDR1 MNHEY and CDR2 SVGAGI. The CDR3 extends over 18 amino acids. The CDR3 sequence: CASSYRVTGIDSVPEAFF. In DNA, the CDR3 is TGTGCCAGCAGTTACAGGGTGACAGGCATCGACTCCGTCCCTGAAGCTTTCTTT.

This clonotype was counted between two and nine times. The chain couples TRBV30 to TRBJ2-7; possibly TRBD1 for D (5 bases). V was cut by 4 bases and J by 4 bases, with 11 bases left in between. This CDR3 comprises 12 residues. Per germline, CDR1 GTSNPN and CDR2 SVGIG (reference sequence). The CDR3 coding sequence is TGTGCCTGGATTGGGGCAGGGTACGAGCAGTACTTC. Its translation is CAWIGAGYEQYF.